A single sample is the source of the 3 T cell receptor beta chains below, sequenced in a study of blood T cell repertoires in COVID-19. Only in-frame clones appear in the TCRdb table, and some are missing; sequencing was by immunoSEQ multiplex PCR. Of roughly 97,000 clones detected, approximately 82% appear once; the ten largest clones hold more than 9%. The material sequenced was peripheral blood. The receptors stem from a man between 65 and 80 years old with acute or convalescent COVID-19.

This clone has only a few counts. The V and J genes are TRBV28 and TRBJ2-5; tentative D call: TRBD1 (6 bases). Trimming removed 7 bases from V and 6 bases from J, with 18 bases in between. The CDR3 loop spans 14 amino acids. Per germline, CDR1 MDHEN and CDR2 SYDVKM. As DNA, the CDR3 is TGTGCCAGCACAGTAGGGGGAGTGATGAAGACCCAGTACTTC. Translation: CASTVGGVMKTQYF. The full variable domain, in which reference TRBV28 and TRBJ2-5 provide the parts outside the CDR3, is DVKVTQSSRYLVKRTGEKVFLECVQDMDHENMFWYRQDPGLGLRLIYFSYDVKMKEKGDIPEGYSVSREKKERFSLILESASTNQTSMYLCASTVGGVMKTQYFGPGTRLLVL.

The rearrangement uses TRBV5-4 and TRBJ1-1; a weak D match, TRBD1 (6 bases). CDR1 is SGHNT and CDR2 is YYREEE in the germline V gene (reference sequence). The CDR3 has 14 residues. V dropped 4 bases and J dropped 0 bases, with 10 bases sitting between them. The CDR3 nucleotides read TGTGCCAGCAGCCCACAGGGTCTGAACACTGAAGCTTTCTTT. Translated, it gives CASSPQGLNTEAFF.

V is TRBV18 and J is TRBJ1-6; tentative D call: TRBD1 (5 bases). Germline CDR1 is KGHSH and CDR2 is LQKENI. Trimming stripped 1 base from V and 7 bases from J, with 11 bases between. CDR3 length: 15 residues. CDR3 DNA: TGTGCCAGCTCACCACGGGACTTAAAAAATTCACCCCTCCACTTT. Amino acid sequence: CASSPRDLKNSPLHF.